These 17 T cell receptor beta chains originate from one sample sequenced in a study of T-cell reconstitution after alpha-beta-depleted transplantation in children. Unique molecular identifiers were incorporated into the prepared TCRbeta library. Via MiXCR, TCRdb re-called the PCR reads, giving one row per CDR3 protein. The sample has approximately 240,000 distinct CDR3 sequences; around 9.5% are singletons. Sequencing used PBMCs from the stem cell graft donor, obtained from the stem cell graft. Receptor source: a human donor who donated a stem cell graft to a child with acute lymphoblastic leukemia.

This clonotype has just a few counts. The rearrangement links TRBV5-1 to TRBJ1-5; no clear D gene. V was cut by 0 bases and J by 3 bases, with 7 bases left in between. CDR3 length: 14 amino acids. CDR1 SGHRS and CDR2 YFSETQ come from the germline V gene. CDR3 residues: CASSLDSDNQPQHF. Written as DNA, the CDR3 is TGCGCCAGCAGCTTGGACAGTGACAATCAGCCCCAGCATTTT.

This clonotype was seen ten or more times. The CDR3 DNA reads TGCAGTGCTATCGACAGGAGGTTTTCACCCCTCCACTTT. Translation: CSAIDRRFSPLHF. V gene TRBV20-1 combines with J gene TRBJ1-6; a weak D match, TRBD1 (6 bases). Deletions cut 4 bases from V and 9 bases from J, with 13 bases between. The germline V gene has CDR1 DFQATT and CDR2 SNEGSKA (reference sequence). This CDR3 contains 13 residues.

There are a few counts of this clonotype. The chain uses TRBV7-8 and TRBJ2-2; D gene ambiguous. The CDR3 totals 13 residues. Trimming stripped 3 bases from V and 5 bases from J, with 7 bases between. CDR1 and CDR2 (germline): SGHVS, FQNEAQ. CDR3 residues: CASSLLGTGELFF. CDR3 nucleotide sequence: TGTGCCAGCAGCTTGCTGGGGACCGGGGAGCTGTTTTTT.

This clonotype was found a few times. An end of the junction does not agree with germline; a read error may underlie this. For the CDR3, the DNA is TGCGCCAGCAGCTTGGTGTCCGGGAGGAACACCGGGGTGCTGTTTTTT. Protein sequence: CASSLVSGRNTGVLFF. The chain recombines TRBV5-1 with TRBJ2-2, with 7 bases lining up with TRBD2. Germline loops: CDR1 SGHRS, CDR2 YFSETQ. The length of the CDR3 is 16 residues.

This clonotype has just a few counts. This sequence joins TRBV5-1 and TRBJ2-7; a weak D match, TRBD1 (5 bases). The CDR3 runs to 14 residues. The ends were cut back, 4 bases at V and 2 bases at J, with 13 bases in the middle. CDR1 and CDR2 (germline): SGHRS, YFSETQ. The CDR3 reads CASSAQEGAYEQYF. CDR3 coding DNA: TGCGCCAGCAGCGCACAGGAAGGGGCCTACGAGCAGTACTTC.

This clonotype has just a few counts. This sequence joins TRBV25-1 and TRBJ2-5, with 7 positions matching TRBD1. The CDR3 consists of 14 residues. The V segment lost 5 bases and the J segment 0 bases; nucleotides outside the gene matches: 3. Germline CDR1 MGHDK, CDR2 SYGVNS. The DNA for the CDR3 is TGTGCCAGCAGTACAGACAGGGACCAAGAGACCCAGTACTTC. It yields the protein CASSTDRDQETQYF.

The chain couples TRBV7-2 to TRBJ2-4, with 7 bases that match TRBD1. V shed 5 bases, J shed 0 bases, and the junction held 7 bases outside the gene matches. Looked up from germline, CDR1 is SGHTA and CDR2 is FQGNSA. The CDR3 is made up of 16 amino acids. The CDR3 DNA follows: TGTGCCAGCAGCCACAACAGGGGAATAGCCAAAAACATTCAGTACTTC. Residues: CASSHNRGIAKNIQYF.

The rearrangement uses TRBV5-1 and TRBJ1-1; D is perhaps TRBD1 (6 bases). The V gene lost 5 bases and the J gene lost 0 bases, with 11 bases spanning the gap. CDR3 size: 14 residues. CDR1 is SGHRS, CDR2 YFSETQ, per germline. DNA for the CDR3: TGCGCCAGCAGTGGGGGCTGGGTGAACACTGAAGCTTTCTTT. It is translated as CASSGGWVNTEAFF. Together with reference TRBV5-1 and TRBJ1-1, the CDR3 gives the full variable domain: KAGVTQTPRYLIKTRGQQVTLSCSPISGHRSVSWYQQTPGQGLQFLFEYFSETQRNKGNFPGRFSGRQFSNSRSEMNVSTLELGDSALYLCASSGGWVNTEAFFGQGTRLTVV.

The chain couples TRBV29-1 to TRBJ2-1, with a weak D call TRBD2 (6 bases). CDR3 length: 12 amino acids. Germline-derived CDR1 and CDR2 are SQVTM and ANQGSEA. V was trimmed by 4 bases and J by 6 bases, leaving 10 bases between them. The CDR3, as DNA: TGCAGCGTTGCGCGGGGAGGCAATGAGCAGTTCTTC. Amino acids: CSVARGGNEQFF.

This clonotype was seen more than once but under ten times. V and J are TRBV5-3 and TRBJ2-5; the D gene is possibly TRBD1 (6 bases). TRBV5-3 is known as an ORF, though its function is uncertain. This CDR3 is built from 15 residues. The ends were cut back, 9 bases at V and 5 bases at J, with 23 bases in the middle. The CDR3 nucleotides read TGTGCCAAAAGGGGGTCACCCAGCCAAGGGGAGACCCAGTACTTC. Residues: CAKRGSPSQGETQYF.

This clonotype was recorded a few times. This rearrangement joins TRBV20-1 to TRBJ2-7; D possibly corresponds to TRBD1 (5 bases). CDR1 DFQATT and CDR2 SNEGSKA come from the germline V gene (reference sequence). There are 12 residues in the CDR3. V was clipped by 5 bases and J by 6 bases, with 14 bases between them. CDR3 in DNA: TGCAGTGCTTCACCCCAGGGATCCGAGCAGTACTTC. Translation gives CSASPQGSEQYF.

CDR3 nucleotide sequence: TGTGCCAGCAGTTTCGCGGGGCCGGAGCGGCGTTCTCCCGGGGCGGATACGCAGTATTTT. Translating gives CASSFAGPERRSPGADTQYF. The chain recombines TRBV12-3 or TRBV12-4 with TRBJ2-3; D perhaps matches TRBD2 (6 bases). Trimming pared 3 bases from V and 6 bases from J, leaving 31 bases between. The length of the CDR3 is 20 residues.

The sample holds a few counts of this clonotype. The chain links TRBV5-5 to TRBJ2-4, with D possibly being TRBD1 or TRBD2 (6 bases each). CDR3 length equals 18 residues. The germline V gene has CDR1 SGHKS and CDR2 YYEKEE (reference sequence). V dropped 5 bases and J dropped 0 bases, with 21 bases sitting between them. The CDR3, as DNA: TGTGCCAGCAGAGACCTGGAGGGGGAAGGTTTAGCCAAAAACATTCAGTACTTC. Translated: CASRDLEGEGLAKNIQYF.

The rearrangement joins TRBV11-2 to TRBJ1-6; 7 nucleotides line up with TRBD1. The germline V gene has CDR1 SGHAT and CDR2 FQNNGV. CDR3 length: 15 residues. Trimming cost V 5 bases and J 9 bases; bases outside gene matches: 10. The CDR3 sequence is CASSRQGVGASPLHF. CDR3 nucleotide sequence: TGTGCCAGCAGCCGACAGGGAGTGGGGGCTTCACCCCTCCACTTT.

The J gene is TRBJ1-2, the V gene TRBV18; 9 positions agree with TRBD1. V lost 4 bases and J lost 3; bases outside the gene matches: 3. This CDR3 has 14 amino acids. Germline V gene sequence: CDR1 KGHSH, CDR2 LQKENI. The CDR3: CASSQDRGHYGYTF. For the CDR3, the DNA is TGTGCCAGCTCACAGGACAGGGGCCACTATGGCTACACCTTC.

Ten or more counts support this clonotype. This rearrangement joins TRBV29-1 to TRBJ2-7; 7 bases line up with TRBD1. The CDR3 contains 12 residues. Trimming removed 8 bases from V and 5 bases from J; junction bases left unmatched: 9. Germline V gene data show CDR1 as SQVTM and CDR2 as ANQGSEA. In DNA form, the CDR3 reads TGCAGCACCTTAATGGACAGGCACGAGCAGTACTTC. This translates into CSTLMDRHEQYF.

This clonotype has ten or more counts. The V call is TRBV5-1, the J call TRBJ2-3; D gene ambiguous. CDR3 length: 16 residues. Per germline, CDR1 SGHRS and CDR2 YFSETQ. V was cut by 0 bases and J by 0 bases, with 11 bases left in between. The CDR3: CASSLEATKSTDTQYF. DNA of the CDR3: TGCGCCAGCAGCTTGGAAGCGACGAAAAGCACAGATACGCAGTATTTT.